This T cell receptor (beta chain) was recovered during a study of OX40 agonist ivuxolimab in advanced cancers. At the level of the study: Ivuxolimab, which is an agonistic anti-OX40 (CD134) antibody, was administered to the patients. Three patients had partial responses: one hepatocellular carcinoma, two cutaneous melanoma. Overall study findings and caveats: The antigens recognized by the expanded peripheral T cells, that is their antigen specificity, were not determined.

TCRdb keeps only in-frame clones here, not all; method: immunoSEQ multiplex PCR. The repertoire holds tens of thousands of clones, 70% to 90% seen once, with around 0.8% in the top ten. To note about this clone: No antigen is known for it.

CDR1 and CDR2 from the germline V gene are MNHNY and SVGAGI (reference sequence). Trimming pared 0 bases from V and 1 base from J, leaving 12 bases between. CDR3 length: 16 residues. This TCR derives from an adult with an advanced solid tumor such as melanoma, head and neck, liver or kidney cancer. The specimen was CD4+ or CD8+ T cells sorted from blood, collected in a trial of the OX40 agonist ivuxolimab. The chain uses TRBV6-6 and TRBJ1-1, with D unresolved. The CDR3 reads CASSYSRVPPNTEAFF. The DNA of the CDR3 is TGTGCCAGCAGTTACTCTAGGGTTCCGCCGAACACTGAAGCTTTCTTT.